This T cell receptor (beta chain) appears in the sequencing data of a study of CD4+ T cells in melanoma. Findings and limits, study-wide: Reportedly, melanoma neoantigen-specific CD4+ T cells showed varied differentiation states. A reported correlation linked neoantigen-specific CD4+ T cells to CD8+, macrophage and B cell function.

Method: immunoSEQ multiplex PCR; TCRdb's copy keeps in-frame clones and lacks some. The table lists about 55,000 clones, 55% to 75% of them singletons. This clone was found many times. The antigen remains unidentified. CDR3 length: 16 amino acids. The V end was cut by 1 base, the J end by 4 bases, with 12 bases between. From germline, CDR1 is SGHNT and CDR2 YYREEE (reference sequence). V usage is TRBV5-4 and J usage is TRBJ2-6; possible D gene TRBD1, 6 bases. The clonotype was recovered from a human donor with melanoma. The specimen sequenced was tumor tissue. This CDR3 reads CASSLHRVGGANVLTF. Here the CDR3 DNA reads TGTGCCAGCAGCTTGCACAGGGTCGGCGGGGCCAACGTCCTGACTTTC.